This TCR beta chain came from a study of CXCR3-negative and CXCR3-positive naive CD8 T cells. Libraries of TRB cDNA were made by 5' RACE and carried UMIs. From the 5' RACE reads, TCRdb lists one entry per CDR3 protein and no DNA. Seen in this sample are approximately 47,000 distinct CDR3 sequences; the ten most common clones hold about 2.3%. The source of this sequence is a human donor in good health. Some clones in this sample may be carry-over from other donors' samples. The sequenced material came from naive CXCR3- CD8+ T cells from blood. This sample's subset: CD45RO-CCR7+CD27+CD95- naive CD8+ T cells lacking CXCR3 (TNR3-).

The CDR3 loop reads CSVHERDRGGNTGELFF. The chain employs TRBV29-1 and TRBJ2-2; as DNA is missing, the TRBD1 call by TCRdb cannot be tested. In germline, CDR1 is SQVTM, CDR2 ANQGSEA. This CDR3 is built from 17 residues.